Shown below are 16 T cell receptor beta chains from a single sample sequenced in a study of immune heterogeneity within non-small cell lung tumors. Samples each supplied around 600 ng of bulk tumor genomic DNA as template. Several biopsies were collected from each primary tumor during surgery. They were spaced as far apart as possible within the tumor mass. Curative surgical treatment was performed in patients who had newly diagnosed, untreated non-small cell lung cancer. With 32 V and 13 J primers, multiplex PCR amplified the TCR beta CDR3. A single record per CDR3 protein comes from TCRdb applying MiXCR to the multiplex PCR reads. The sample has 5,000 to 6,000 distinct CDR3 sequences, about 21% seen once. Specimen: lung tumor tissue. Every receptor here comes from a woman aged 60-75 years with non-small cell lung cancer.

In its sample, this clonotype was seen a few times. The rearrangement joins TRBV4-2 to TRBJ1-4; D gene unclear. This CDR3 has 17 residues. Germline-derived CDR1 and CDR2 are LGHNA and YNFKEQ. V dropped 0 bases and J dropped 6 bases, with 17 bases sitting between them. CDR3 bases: TGTGCCAGCAGCCAAGATCGGAGGTTGGGGTGGGATGAAAAACTGTTTTTT. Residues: CASSQDRRLGWDEKLFF.

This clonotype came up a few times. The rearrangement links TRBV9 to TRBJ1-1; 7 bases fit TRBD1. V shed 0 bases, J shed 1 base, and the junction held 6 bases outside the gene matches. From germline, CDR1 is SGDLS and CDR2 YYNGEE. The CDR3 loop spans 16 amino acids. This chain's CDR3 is CASSVGAGGQNTEAFF. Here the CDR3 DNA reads TGTGCCAGCAGCGTAGGGGCAGGGGGTCAGAACACTGAAGCTTTCTTT.

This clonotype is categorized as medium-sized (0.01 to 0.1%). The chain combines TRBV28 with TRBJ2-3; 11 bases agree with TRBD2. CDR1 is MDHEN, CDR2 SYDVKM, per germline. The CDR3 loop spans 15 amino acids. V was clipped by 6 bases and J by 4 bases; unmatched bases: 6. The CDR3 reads CASSLIAGGADTQYF. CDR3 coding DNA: TGTGCCAGCAGCCTTATAGCGGGAGGGGCAGATACGCAGTATTTT.

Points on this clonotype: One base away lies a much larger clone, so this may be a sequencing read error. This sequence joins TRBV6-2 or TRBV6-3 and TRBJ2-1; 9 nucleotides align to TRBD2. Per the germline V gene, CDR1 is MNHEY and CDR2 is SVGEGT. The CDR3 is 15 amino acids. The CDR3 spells CAGSYRASGKAEQFF. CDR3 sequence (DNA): TGTGCCGGCAGTTATCGGGCTAGCGGGAAAGCTGAGCAGTTCTTC.

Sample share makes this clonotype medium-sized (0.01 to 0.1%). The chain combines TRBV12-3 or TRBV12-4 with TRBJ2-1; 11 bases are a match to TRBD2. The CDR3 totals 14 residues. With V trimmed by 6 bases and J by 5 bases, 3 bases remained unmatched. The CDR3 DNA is TGTGCCAGCAGAACTAGCGGGAGTCACAATGAGCAGTTCTTC. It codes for CASRTSGSHNEQFF.

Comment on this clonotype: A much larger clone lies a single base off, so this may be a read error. For the CDR3, the DNA is TGTGCCAGCAGGGCCAGGGGGACCTTATACAATGAGCAGTTCTTC. It codes for CASRARGTLYNEQFF. This rearrangement joins TRBV6-1 to TRBJ2-5; TRBD1 aligns across 7 bases. The J call may be faulty, since TRBJ2-1 better matches the DNA end. CDR1 is MNHNS and CDR2 is SASEGT in the germline V gene. The CDR3 is 15 amino acids.

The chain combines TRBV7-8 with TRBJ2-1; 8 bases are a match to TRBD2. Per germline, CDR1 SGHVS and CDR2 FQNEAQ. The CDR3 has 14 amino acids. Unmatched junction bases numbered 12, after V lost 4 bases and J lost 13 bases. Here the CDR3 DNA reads TGTGCCAGCAGCTCAGCGCTCAGCGGGGGTGATCAGTTCTTC. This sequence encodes CASSSALSGGDQFF.

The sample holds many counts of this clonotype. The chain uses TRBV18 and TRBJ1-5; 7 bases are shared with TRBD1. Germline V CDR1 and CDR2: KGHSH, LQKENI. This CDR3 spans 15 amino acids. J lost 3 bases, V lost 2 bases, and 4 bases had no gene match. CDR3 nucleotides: TGTGCCAGCTCACCAACTACAGGGGCCAATCAGCCCCAGCATTTT. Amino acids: CASSPTTGANQPQHF.

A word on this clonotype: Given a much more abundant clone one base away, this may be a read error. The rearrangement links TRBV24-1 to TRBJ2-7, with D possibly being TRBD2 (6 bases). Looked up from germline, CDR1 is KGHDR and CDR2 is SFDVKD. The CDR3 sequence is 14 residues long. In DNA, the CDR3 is TGTGCCACCAGGGGAACAGCGGGCCTCTACGAGCATTACTTC. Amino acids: CATRGTAGLYEHYF.

CDR3 sequence (DNA): TGTGCCAGCAGCCGGGGGGGGGGGAACACTGAAGCTTTCTTT. This gives the protein CASSRGGGNTEAFF. The rearrangement uses TRBV5-4 and TRBJ1-1; D may be TRBD1 (5 bases). V was trimmed by 4 bases and J by 1 base, leaving 11 bases between them. Germline loops: CDR1 SGHNT, CDR2 YYREEE (reference sequence). The CDR3 has 14 residues.

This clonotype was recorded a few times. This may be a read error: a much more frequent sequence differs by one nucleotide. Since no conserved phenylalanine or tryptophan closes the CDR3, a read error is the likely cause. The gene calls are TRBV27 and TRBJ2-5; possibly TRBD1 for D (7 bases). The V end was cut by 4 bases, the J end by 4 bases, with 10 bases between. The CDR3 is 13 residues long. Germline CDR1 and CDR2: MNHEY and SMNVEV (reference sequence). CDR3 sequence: CASSWRGRETQYL. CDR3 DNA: TGTGCCAGCAGTTGGAGGGGGCGAGAGACCCAGTACTTA.

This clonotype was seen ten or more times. The CDR3 region is CASSQGHQFSYEQYF. CDR3 nucleotides: TGTGCCAGCAGCCAAGGTCACCAGTTCTCCTACGAGCAGTACTTC. This chain connects TRBV3-1 to TRBJ2-7, with D unresolved. Germline V gene sequence: CDR1 LGHDT, CDR2 YNNKEL (reference sequence). The CDR3 is 15 amino acids. V was shortened by 1 base and J by 0 bases, with 10 bases between the two germline ends.

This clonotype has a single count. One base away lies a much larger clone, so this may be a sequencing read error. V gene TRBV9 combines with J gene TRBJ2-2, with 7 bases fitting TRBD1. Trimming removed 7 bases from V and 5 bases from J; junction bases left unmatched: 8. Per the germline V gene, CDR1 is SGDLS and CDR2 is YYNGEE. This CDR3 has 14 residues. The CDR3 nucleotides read TGTGCCAGCGGTACTGGGGACAGAACCGGGGAGCTGTTTTTT. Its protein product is CASGTGDRTGELFF.

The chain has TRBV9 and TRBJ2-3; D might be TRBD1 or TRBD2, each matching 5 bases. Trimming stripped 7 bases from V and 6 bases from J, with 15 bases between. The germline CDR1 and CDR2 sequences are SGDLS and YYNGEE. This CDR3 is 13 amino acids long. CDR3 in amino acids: CASGDASPDTQYF. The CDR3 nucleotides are TGTGCCAGCGGGGACGCTAGCCCGGATACGCAGTATTTT.

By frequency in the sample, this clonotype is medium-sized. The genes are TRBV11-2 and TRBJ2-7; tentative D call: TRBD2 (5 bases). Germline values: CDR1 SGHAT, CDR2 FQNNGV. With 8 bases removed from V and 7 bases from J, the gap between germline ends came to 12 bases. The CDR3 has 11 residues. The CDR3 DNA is TGTGCCAGCGCCGCGGGCTGGGAGCAGTACTTC. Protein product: CASAAGWEQYF.

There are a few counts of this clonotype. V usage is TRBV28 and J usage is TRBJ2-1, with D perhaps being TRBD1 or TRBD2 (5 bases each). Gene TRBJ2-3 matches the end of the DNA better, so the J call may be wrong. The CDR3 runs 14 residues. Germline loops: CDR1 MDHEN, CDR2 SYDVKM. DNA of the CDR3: TGTGCCAGCACCATTGGGACCACCGCTTATACGCAGTATTTT. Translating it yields CASTIGTTAYTQYF.